The present T cell receptor (beta chain) was sequenced within a study of regulatory T cells in long-lasting Graves disease. Study-level findings and limits: It was in persistent disease that TRBV28, TRBJ1-2 and TRBJ2-5 were favored.

Arm-PCR of CDR3 regions with iRepertoire HTBI primers generated TCR beta libraries. TCRdb called the multiplex PCR reads again in MiXCR, with one record for every CDR3 protein. The sample lists about 240,000 distinct CDR3 sequences, just over 20% occurring once. This clonotype was observed many times. The target antigen is unknown. CDR3 length: 16 residues. Germline V gene lookup returns CDR1 MNHNS and CDR2 SASEGT. Trimming removed 5 bases from V and 1 base from J, with 15 bases in between. Regarding time point: newly diagnosed GD, antithyroid drugs for less than 3 months. PBMCs were the source of the RNA used for TCR sequencing.

The sample consisted of peripheral blood mononuclear cells (PBMCs), taken at new diagnosis, from a patient treated with antithyroid drugs. The receptor's source is a female donor with Graves disease. The gene calls are TRBV6-1 and TRBJ1-5; D possibly corresponds to TRBD1 (6 bases). CDR3 DNA sequence: TGTGCCAGCAGTACAGGGAAACATTCGAGCAATCAGCCCCAGCATTTT. Amino acids: CASSTGKHSSNQPQHF.